Sequencing of this TCR beta chain was carried out in a study of CXCR3-negative and CXCR3-positive naive CD8 T cells. Study-level points and caveats: Diversity was high in both naive subsets and much lower in memory cells. Hydrophobicity of TRB CDR3s was greater in CXCR3-positive naive cells than in CXCR3-negative naive cells.

Each TRB cDNA library was prepared by 5' RACE (with UMI labels). With the 5' RACE reads reprocessed, TCRdb shows one record per CDR3 protein and no DNA. The sample data list some 66,000 distinct CDR3 sequences. There are 13 residues in the CDR3. Regarding this clonotype: The antigen is not known.

The source of this sequence is a human donor in good health. Some clones in this sample may be carry-over from other donors' samples. What was sequenced was naive CXCR3- CD8+ T cells from blood. The sample's subset: CD45RO-CCR7+CD27+CD95- naive CD8+ T cells lacking CXCR3 (TNR3-). The rearrangement uses TRBV12-3 or TRBV12-4 and TRBJ2-1. The CDR3 is CASSFQDLNEQFF.